The source of this TCR beta chain is a study of OX40 agonist ivuxolimab in advanced cancers. Study information: At roughly 83% male, the cohort had a mean age of 60 years, ranging from about 23 to 80.

Trimming stripped 0 bases from V and 3 bases from J, with 8 bases between. The CDR3 extends over 15 amino acids. Germline CDR1 MGHRA, CDR2 YSYEKL. Of note for this clone: Its antigen is unknown.

Autoimmune disease history or systemic immunosuppression excluded patients. The sampling schedule covered blood at baseline, cycle 4 day 1, and cycle 7 day 1. Only in-frame clones appear in the TCRdb table, and some are missing; sequencing was by immunoSEQ multiplex PCR. The sample records under 100,000 clones, less than 85% being singletons. Overall study results and limits: Among some nonresponders, normalized T-cell clonal expansion was also low.

This clonotype was obtained from an adult with an advanced solid tumor such as melanoma, head and neck, liver or kidney cancer. The chain employs TRBV4-1 and TRBJ1-4; D gene uncertain. Source: CD4+ or CD8+ T cells sorted from blood, taken in a trial of the OX40 agonist ivuxolimab. Here the CDR3 DNA reads TGCGCCAGCAGCCAAGAGGGATGGGCTAATGAAAAACTGTTTTTT. This gives the protein CASSQEGWANEKLFF.